These T cell receptor beta chains were read from a single sample in a study of cytomegalovirus exposure and HLA in healthy donors. The method was immunoSEQ multiplex PCR; TCRdb's version includes in-frame clones alone and lacks a portion of them. The table lists tens of thousands of clones, more than 70% of them singletons. Sequencing was carried out using PBMCs. Every receptor here comes from a male donor in good health and CMV-seropositive. CDR3s include the opening cysteine and the closing phenylalanine or tryptophan. D genes are given only for firm matches. Not every row has a clone size; where given, it reads once, few, many or a size class.

d_call	v_call	j_call	clone_size	cdr3_aa	cdr3_nt
TRBD2	TRBV6-5	TRBJ2-7	.	CASSYGLAYEQYF	TGTGCCAGCAGTTACGGACTAGCTTACGAGCAGTACTTC
.	TRBV27	TRBJ1-2	.	CASSSSGWGVANYGYTF	TGTGCCAGCAGTTCTAGTGGGTGGGGCGTTGCTAACTATGGCTACACCTTC
TRBD1	TRBV5-8	TRBJ1-5	.	CASSLAYHRGRSNQPQHF	TGTGCCAGCAGCTTGGCATATCACAGGGGGCGAAGTAATCAGCCCCAGCATTTT
.	TRBV18	TRBJ2-3	.	CASSPPRQVDTQYF	TGTGCCAGCTCACCACCGAGACAGGTAGATACGCAGTATTTT
.	TRBV6-5	TRBJ2-1	.	CASSQTSYNEQFF	TGTGCCAGCAGCCAAACTAGTTACAATGAGCAGTTCTTC
TRBD2	TRBV11-1	TRBJ2-1	.	CASSSPRGGGANEQFF	TGTGCCAGCAGCTCCCCTCGGGGCGGGGGGGCGAATGAGCAGTTCTTC
TRBD1	TRBV5-1	TRBJ1-5	once	CASSLDGQGIGNQPQHF	TGCGCCAGCAGCTTGGATGGACAGGGAATAGGCAATCAGCCCCAGCATTTT
TRBD2	TRBV7-8	TRBJ2-3	.	CATAGLAAATDTQYF	TGTGCCACAGCGGGCCTAGCGGCTGCCACAGATACGCAGTATTTT
TRBD1	TRBV27	TRBJ1-6	.	CAEGANSPLHF	TGTGCGGAGGGGGCCAATTCACCCCTCCACTTT
.	TRBV28	TRBJ1-4	.	CAIKRRTSAGEKLFF	TGTGCCATCAAGAGGAGGACCTCCGCGGGAGAAAAACTGTTTTTT
.	TRBV7-2	TRBJ2-7	.	CASSFLGVEQYF	TGTGCCAGCAGCTTTTTAGGGGTCGAGCAGTACTTC
TRBD2	TRBV10-3	TRBJ2-2	once	CAISDGGDIGELFF	TGTGCCATCAGTGACGGGGGGGACATCGGGGAGCTGTTTTTT
TRBD1	TRBV5-1	TRBJ2-5	.	CASSLGTGVETQYF	TGCGCCAGCAGCTTGGGGACAGGGGTCGAGACCCAGTACTTC
.	TRBV27	TRBJ2-7	.	CASSTWKDGVREQYF	TGTGCCAGCAGTACGTGGAAGGACGGGGTGAGGGAGCAGTACTTC
TRBD1	TRBV18	TRBJ2-3	.	CASSLGQGMTDTQYF	TGTGCCAGCTCACTTGGACAGGGGATGACAGATACGCAGTATTTT
.	TRBV28	TRBJ1-4	few	CASSLTASWGATNEKLFF	TGTGCCAGCAGTTTGACAGCCTCCTGGGGCGCAACTAATGAAAAACTGTTTTTT